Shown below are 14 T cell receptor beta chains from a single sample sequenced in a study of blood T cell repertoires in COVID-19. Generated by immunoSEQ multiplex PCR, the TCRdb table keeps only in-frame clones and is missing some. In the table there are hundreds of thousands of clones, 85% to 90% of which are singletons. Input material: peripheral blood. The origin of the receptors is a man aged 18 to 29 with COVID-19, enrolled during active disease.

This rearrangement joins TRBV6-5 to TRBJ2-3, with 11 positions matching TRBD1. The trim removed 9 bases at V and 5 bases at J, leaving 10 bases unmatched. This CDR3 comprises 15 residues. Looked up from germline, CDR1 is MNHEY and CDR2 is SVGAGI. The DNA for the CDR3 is TGTGCCAGTGCCCTGGGGGACAGGGGGGGAGATACGCAGTATTTT. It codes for CASALGDRGGDTQYF.

The CDR3 sequence is CASSLAAAYNSPLHF. DNA of the CDR3: TGTGCCAGCAGTTTGGCAGCGGCCTATAATTCACCCCTCCACTTT. V usage is TRBV27 and J usage is TRBJ1-6; no clear D. The CDR3 has 15 amino acids. V was clipped by 3 bases and J by 2 bases, with 8 bases between them. CDR1 is MNHEY, CDR2 SMNVEV, per germline (reference sequence).

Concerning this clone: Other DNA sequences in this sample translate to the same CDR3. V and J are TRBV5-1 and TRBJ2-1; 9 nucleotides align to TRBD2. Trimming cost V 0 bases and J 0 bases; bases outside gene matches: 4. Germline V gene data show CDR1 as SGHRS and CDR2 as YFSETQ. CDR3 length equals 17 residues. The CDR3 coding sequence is TGCGCCAGCAGCTTGGCGGCTAGCGGGACCTCCTACAATGAGCAGTTCTTC. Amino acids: CASSLAASGTSYNEQFF.

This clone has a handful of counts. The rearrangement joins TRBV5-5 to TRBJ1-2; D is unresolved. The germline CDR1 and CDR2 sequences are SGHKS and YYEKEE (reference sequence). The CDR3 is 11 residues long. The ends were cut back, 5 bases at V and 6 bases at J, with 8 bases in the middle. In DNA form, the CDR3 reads TGTGCCAGCAGATACACCAATGGCTACACCTTC. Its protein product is CASRYTNGYTF.

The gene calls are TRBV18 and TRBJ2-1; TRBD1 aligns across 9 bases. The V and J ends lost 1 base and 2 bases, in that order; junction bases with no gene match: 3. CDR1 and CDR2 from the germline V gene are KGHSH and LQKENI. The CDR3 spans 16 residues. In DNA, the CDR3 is TGTGCCAGCTCACCACGGGACAGGGTCGCCTACAATGAGCAGTTCTTC. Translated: CASSPRDRVAYNEQFF.

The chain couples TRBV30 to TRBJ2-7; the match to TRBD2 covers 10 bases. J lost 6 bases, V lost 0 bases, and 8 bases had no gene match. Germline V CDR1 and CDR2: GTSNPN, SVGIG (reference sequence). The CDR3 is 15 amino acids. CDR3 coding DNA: TGTGCCTGGAGTGTCACCGGACTAGCGGCGGCCGAGCAGTACTTC. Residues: CAWSVTGLAAAEQYF.

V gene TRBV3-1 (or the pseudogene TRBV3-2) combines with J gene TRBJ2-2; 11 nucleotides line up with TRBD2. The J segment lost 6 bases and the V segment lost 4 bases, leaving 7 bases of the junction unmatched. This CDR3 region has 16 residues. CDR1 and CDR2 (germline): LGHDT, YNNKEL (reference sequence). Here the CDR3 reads CASSPHSGGDAGELFF. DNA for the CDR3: TGTGCCAGCAGCCCTCATAGCGGGGGGGATGCCGGGGAGCTGTTTTTT.

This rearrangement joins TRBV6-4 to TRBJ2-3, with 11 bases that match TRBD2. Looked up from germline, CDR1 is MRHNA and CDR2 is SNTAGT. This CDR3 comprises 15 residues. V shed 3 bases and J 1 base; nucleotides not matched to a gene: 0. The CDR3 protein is CASSETSGGTDTQYF. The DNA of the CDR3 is TGTGCCAGCAGTGAGACTAGCGGGGGCACAGATACGCAGTATTTT.

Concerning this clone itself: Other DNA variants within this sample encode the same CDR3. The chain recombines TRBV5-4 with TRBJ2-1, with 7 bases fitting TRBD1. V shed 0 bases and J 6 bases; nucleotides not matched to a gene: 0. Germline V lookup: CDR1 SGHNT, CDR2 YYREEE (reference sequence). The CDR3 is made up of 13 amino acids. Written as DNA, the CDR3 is TGTGCCAGCAGCTTGGCAGGGGGCAATGAGCAGTTCTTC. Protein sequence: CASSLAGGNEQFF.

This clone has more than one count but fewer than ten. The CDR3 is CASSQDSGGGSYEQYF. DNA for the CDR3: TGCGCCAGCAGCCAAGATTCGGGCGGGGGTTCCTACGAGCAGTACTTC. This chain links TRBV4-1 with TRBJ2-7, with 7 bases aligning to TRBD2. The CDR3 runs to 16 residues. V shed 0 bases and J 1 base; nucleotides not matched to a gene: 6. Germline V gene lookup returns CDR1 MGHRA and CDR2 YSYEKL.

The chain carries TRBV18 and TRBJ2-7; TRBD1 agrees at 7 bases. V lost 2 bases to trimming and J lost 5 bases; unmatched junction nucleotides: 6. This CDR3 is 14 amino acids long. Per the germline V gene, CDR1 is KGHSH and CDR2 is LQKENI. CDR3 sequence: CASSPSTGVNEQYF. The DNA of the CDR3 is TGTGCCAGCTCACCAAGTACAGGGGTAAACGAGCAGTACTTC.

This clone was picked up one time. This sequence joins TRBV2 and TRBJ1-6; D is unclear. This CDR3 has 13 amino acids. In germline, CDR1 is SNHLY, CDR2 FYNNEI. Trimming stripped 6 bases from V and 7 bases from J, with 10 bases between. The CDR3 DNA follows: TGTGCCAGCAGGGGAGGGCTAAATTCACCCCTCCACTTT. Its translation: CASRGGLNSPLHF.

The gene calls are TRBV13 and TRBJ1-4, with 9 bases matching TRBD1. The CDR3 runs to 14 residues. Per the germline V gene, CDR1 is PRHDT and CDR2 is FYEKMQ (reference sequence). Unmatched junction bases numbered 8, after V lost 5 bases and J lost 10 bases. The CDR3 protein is CASSVQGAGGKLFF. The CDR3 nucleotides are TGTGCCAGCAGCGTACAGGGGGCTGGGGGAAAACTGTTTTTT.

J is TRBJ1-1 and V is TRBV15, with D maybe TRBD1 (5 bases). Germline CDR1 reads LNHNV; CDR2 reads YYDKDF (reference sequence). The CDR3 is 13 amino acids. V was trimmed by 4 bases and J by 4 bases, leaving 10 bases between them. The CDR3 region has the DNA TGTGCCACCAGCACGGGGGGGAGCACTGAAGCTTTCTTT. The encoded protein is CATSTGGSTEAFF.